This entry concerns a single TCR beta chain. This entry comes from a study of blood T cell repertoires in COVID-19. The germline V and J ends were trimmed by 3 bases and 6 bases, with 12 bases remaining between them. This CDR3 has 14 amino acids. Germline V gene sequence: CDR1 MDHEN, CDR2 SYDVKM. TCRdb keeps only in-frame clones here, not all; method: immunoSEQ multiplex PCR. Among 65,000 to 85,000 clones listed, more than 75% were seen once. The chain carries TRBV28 and TRBJ2-1, with D possibly TRBD2 on 5 matching bases. This TCR came from a woman between 18 and 30 years old with acute or convalescent COVID-19. The material sequenced was peripheral blood. The DNA for the CDR3 is TGTGCCAGCAGTTTGATAGAGGGTTTCAATGAGCAGTTCTTC. Encoded protein: CASSLIEGFNEQFF.